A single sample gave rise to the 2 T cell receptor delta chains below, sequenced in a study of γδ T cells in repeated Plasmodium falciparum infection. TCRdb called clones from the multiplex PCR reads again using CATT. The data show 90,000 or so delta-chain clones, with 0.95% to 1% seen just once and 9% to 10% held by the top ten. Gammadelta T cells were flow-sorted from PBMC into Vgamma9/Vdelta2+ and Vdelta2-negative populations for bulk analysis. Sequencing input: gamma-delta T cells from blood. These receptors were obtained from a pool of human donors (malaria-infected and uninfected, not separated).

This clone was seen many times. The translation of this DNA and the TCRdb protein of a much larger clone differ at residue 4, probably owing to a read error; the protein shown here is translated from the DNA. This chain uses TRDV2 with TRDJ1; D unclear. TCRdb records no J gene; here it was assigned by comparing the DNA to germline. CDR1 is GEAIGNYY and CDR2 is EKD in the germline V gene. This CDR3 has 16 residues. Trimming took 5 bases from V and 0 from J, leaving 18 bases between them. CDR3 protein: CACGKGTLKYTDKLIF. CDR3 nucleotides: TGTGCCTGTGGCAAAGGGACCCTGAAGTACACCGATAAACTCATCTTT.

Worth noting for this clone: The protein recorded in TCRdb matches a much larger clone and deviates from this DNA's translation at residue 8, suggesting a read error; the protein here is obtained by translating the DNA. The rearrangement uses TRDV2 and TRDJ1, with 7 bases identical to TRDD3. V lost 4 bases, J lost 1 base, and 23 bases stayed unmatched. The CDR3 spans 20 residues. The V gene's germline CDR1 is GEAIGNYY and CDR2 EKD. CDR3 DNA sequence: TGTGCCTGTGAAACCGGGCGACAGGGGGATGCCAACCACCCCACCGATAAACTCATCTTT. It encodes CACETGRQGDANHPTDKLIF.